This T cell receptor (beta chain) was identified during a study of cytotoxic CD8 clonotypes in ibrutinib-treated CLL. Looking at the study overall: Partial response occurred in about 25 patients and complete response in 2; at median about 6 years, roughly 14 remained remitted and about 12 progressed. Among the samples, the mean was roughly 240,000 productive templates and about 90,000 productive rearrangements.

This CDR3 spans 15 amino acids. Between the trimmed V and J ends, which lost 3 bases and 1 base, there was a span of 10 bases. Germline values: CDR1 MGHRA, CDR2 YSYEKL. To note about this clone: The target antigen is unknown.

General study points: Upon ibrutinib response clonality rose, and upon progression it fell back toward baseline.

Investigators sought sequencing depths of between 1 in 200,000 and 1 in 1 million T cells. Using immunoSEQ multiplex PCR, the repertoire was profiled, and TCRdb retains in-frame clones only, with some absent. The table includes 17,000 or so clones, approximately 82% detected once. The sequences come from PBMCs, collected before ibrutinib treatment. This sequence originates from a human donor with chronic lymphocytic leukemia. The chain recombines TRBV4-1 with TRBJ2-1; D not certain. DNA for the CDR3: TGCGCCAGCAGCCATGATAGAGCGTCCTACAATGAGCAGTTCTTC. Encoded protein: CASSHDRASYNEQFF.